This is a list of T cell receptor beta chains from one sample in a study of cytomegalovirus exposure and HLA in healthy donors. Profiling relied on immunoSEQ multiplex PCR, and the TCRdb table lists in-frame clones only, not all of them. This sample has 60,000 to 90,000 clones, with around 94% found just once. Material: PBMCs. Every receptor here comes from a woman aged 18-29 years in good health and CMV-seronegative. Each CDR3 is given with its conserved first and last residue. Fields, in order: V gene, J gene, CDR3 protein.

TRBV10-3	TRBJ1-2	CAISDGGYTF
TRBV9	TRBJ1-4	CASSVGSGRGNEKLFF
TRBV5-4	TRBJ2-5	CASSSRQDRGQETQYF
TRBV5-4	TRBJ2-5	CASSLERGAGGPETQYF
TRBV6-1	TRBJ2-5	CASSEATGSQETQYF
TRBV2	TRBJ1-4	CASTNPSRYDEKLFF
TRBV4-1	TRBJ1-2	CASSQRTGSNYGYTF
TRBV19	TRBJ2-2	CASSRTLANTGELFF
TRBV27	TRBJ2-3	CASSLARRADTQYF
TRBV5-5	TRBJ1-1	CASSLLIDLGTEAFF
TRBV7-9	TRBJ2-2	CASSLDRSNTGELFF
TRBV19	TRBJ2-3	CASGENRGDDTQYF
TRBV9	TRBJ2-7	CASSARTGTYEQYF
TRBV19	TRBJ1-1	CASSRTGRGYENTEAFF